This T cell receptor (beta chain) was recovered during a study of T cell repertoires in aging, cancer and after chemotherapy (dated by TCRdb to the late 2010s). A note on the overall study: Donors spanned six age groups from 30 or younger to 70 or older, with at least three individuals per group. To look at immunoaging and at how T cells reconstitute after chemotherapy, the study profiled TCR beta repertoires in peripheral blood from both healthy donors and cancer patients. Paired pre- and post-chemotherapy samples in the solid tumor group came from brain tumor (glioblastoma) patients receiving temozolomide-based therapy. Roughly 9.6 million TCR reads were contained in the full dataset. Alongside 95 to 100 healthy donors serving as a reference group, the cohort included roughly 220 cancer patients, of whom roughly 92 had hematological cancers and some 130 had solid cancers.

This clonotype has just a few counts. What antigen it recognizes has not been identified. Within one base of it there is no much larger clone, and no base qualities were kept. Rearranged TRB sequences spanning V, D and J segments were amplified in a multiplex touch-down PCR with a mixed TRB-A/B primer pool. Illumina adapters and sample indices were attached to the amplicons in two consecutive PCR reactions using Phusion HS II polymerase. The amplicons were purified from gel with the NucleoSpin Gel and PCR Clean-up kit and then assessed with Qubit and an Agilent 2100 Bioanalyzer. Libraries were sequenced on an Illumina MiSeq using 600-cycle, single-indexed, paired-end runs. The authors' analysis ran thus. MiXCR versions 2.12 and 3.0.5 were used to process the TRB sequences. Each unique CDR3 nucleotide sequence counted as one clone, and only productive sequences with at least two reads were retained. Shannon diversity, evenness, clonality (one minus evenness), and alpha-parameterized diversity profiles from alpha 0 to 5 were included as repertoire metrics. Generation probabilities of clones in paired pre- and post-chemotherapy samples were computed with the IGoR algorithm. TCRdb handled the public reads itself, with Q25 trimming in fastp and clone calling in MiXCR, and kept productive beta chains. Records with the same CDR3 protein are collapsed into one entry carrying the most frequent genes and DNA. These V and J calls rely on TCRdb rather than the paper's analysis. The sample contains about 5,600 distinct CDR3 sequences, 25% to 30% of them found a single time. The top ten hold over 8.5% of the sample.

The paper's findings and limits, for the study overall: It was noted by the authors that conclusions about immunological memory after chemotherapy cannot be drawn from the repertoire data. In healthy donors, the decline in TCR diversity with age was mainly explained by loss of richness, whereas in cancer patients loss of evenness was also found to contribute. Median generation probability increased over the chemotherapy interval in both cancer cohorts, suggesting repertoire reconstitution through rebound thymic output. Compared with age-matched healthy donors, untreated patients with either hematological or solid cancers had significantly lower TCR diversity in the blood along with higher clonality.

Its CDR3 holds 15 amino acids, cysteine through phenylalanine. Only CDR3 DNA is held: 45 bases, read in frame from base 1. The trim is 1 base for V and 0 bases for J, with a gap of 7 bases between the germline ends. The CDR1 and CDR2 encoded by the germline V gene are MNHNS and SASEGT. TCR beta rearrangements were amplified from genomic DNA isolated from peripheral blood, not from sorted cells or RNA. Sequencing was done on a sample of blood. The sequence derives from a human donor with a solid tumor. The chain links TRBV6-1 with TRBJ1-3, with no confident D gene call. The CDR3 region: CASSEGAYSGNTIYF. The sequenced DNA: TGTGCCAGCAGTGAAGGGGCTTACTCTGGAAACACCATATATTTT.